This is a list of T cell receptor beta chains from one sample in a study of T cell responses to AZD1222 COVID-19 vaccine. Assay: immunoSEQ multiplex PCR; the TCRdb copy retains only in-frame clones and omits some. The table has roughly 150,000 clones, approximately 92% seen once; the top ten hold about 6.7%. Sequenced material: peripheral blood, taken 28 days after the second AZD1222 dose. The source of these receptors is an adult who received the AZD1222 COVID-19 vaccine. Both conserved end residues are part of each CDR3. Each record gives: J gene, D gene, V gene, clone size, CDR3 protein, CDR3 DNA. D genes are given only for firm matches. For some rows the clone size is stated as once, few or many, or as a class when expanded; others skip it.

TRBJ1-5,TRBD1,TRBV11-2,-,CASSSQGADQPQHF,TGTGCCAGCAGCTCGCAGGGGGCGGATCAGCCCCAGCATTTT
TRBJ2-7,-,TRBV7-2,-,CASSFVWQGSYEQYF,TGTGCCAGCAGCTTCGTGTGGCAGGGCTCCTACGAGCAGTACTTC
TRBJ2-3,-,TRBV4-3,-,CASSQDGWPAGTDTQYF,TGCGCCAGCAGCCAAGATGGTTGGCCCGCCGGCACAGATACGCAGTATTTT
TRBJ1-1,TRBD1,TRBV5-1,-,CASRGQANTEAFF,TGCGCCAGCAGGGGACAGGCGAACACTGAAGCTTTCTTT
TRBJ1-2,-,TRBV6-5,-,CASKTAFLYGYTF,TGTGCCAGCAAGACCGCTTTTCTCTATGGCTACACCTTC
TRBJ1-1,-,TRBV12-3/TRBV12-4,-,CASSLIMNTEAFF,TGTGCCAGCAGCCTGATAATGAACACTGAAGCTTTCTTT
TRBJ1-2,-,TRBV2,-,CASGRGYGYTF,TGTGCCAGCGGCCGGGGGTATGGCTACACCTTC
TRBJ2-5,-,TRBV7-9,-,CASSGTQETQYF,TGTGCCAGCAGCGGGACCCAAGAGACCCAGTACTTC
TRBJ1-2,TRBD1,TRBV7-6,-,CASSNPGTGGYTF,TGTGCCAGCAGCAATCCCGGGACAGGAGGCTACACCTTC
TRBJ1-3,-,TRBV18,-,CASSPPTGGPRNTIYF,TGTGCCAGCTCACCACCGACAGGAGGCCCCCGAAACACCATATATTTT
TRBJ2-1,-,TRBV9,-,CASSVGGAPNEQFF,TGTGCCAGCAGCGTAGGGGGGGCCCCCAATGAGCAGTTCTTC
TRBJ1-6,TRBD1,TRBV5-1,-,CASSPGQGGEWNSPLHF,TGCGCCAGCAGCCCGGGACAGGGAGGAGAATGGAATTCACCCCTCCACTTT
TRBJ1-2,-,TRBV6-2/TRBV6-3,-,CASSPRGGGLIYGYTF,TGTGCCAGCAGTCCCCGAGGGGGGGGCCTAATCTATGGCTACACCTTC
TRBJ2-5,-,TRBV28,few,CASSPWGGAGRGKETQYF,TGTGCCAGCAGCCCTTGGGGCGGGGCGGGAAGGGGAAAAGAGACCCAGTACTTC
TRBJ1-1,-,TRBV11-3,-,CASKGNTEAFF,TGTGCCAGCAAGGGGAACACTGAAGCTTTCTTT
TRBJ1-2,-,TRBV19,once,CASSPGTGDYGYTF,TGTGCCAGTAGCCCGGGGACGGGAGACTATGGCTACACCTTC
TRBJ1-1,-,TRBV21-1,-,CASSSRDTLNTEAFF,TGTGCCAGCAGCTCCCGGGACACCCTGAACACTGAAGCTTTCTTT
TRBJ1-5,-,TRBV28,-,CASRFGGTSNQPQHF,TGTGCCAGCAGGTTTGGCGGTACGAGCAATCAGCCCCAGCATTTT
TRBJ1-6,-,TRBV5-5,-,CASSSGGDHSPLHF,TGTGCCAGCAGCTCCGGGGGGGATCATTCACCCCTCCACTTT
TRBJ2-7,-,TRBV24-1,-,CGGDISSYEQYF,TGCGGAGGGGACATCAGCTCCTACGAGCAGTACTTC
TRBJ1-4,-,TRBV6-5,-,CASSRTGFNEKLFF,TGTGCCAGCAGCAGGACCGGCTTTAATGAAAAACTGTTTTTT
TRBJ2-3,-,TRBV5-1,once,CASSLGLGQGDTQYF,TGCGCCAGCAGCTTGGGATTAGGGCAAGGAGATACGCAGTATTTT
TRBJ1-1,-,TRBV6-6,-,CASSPTGGTEAFF,TGTGCCAGCAGTCCGACCGGGGGCACTGAAGCTTTCTTT
TRBJ2-7,TRBD2,TRBV9,-,CASSVGGGGSYEQYF,TGTGCCAGCAGCGTAGGGGGCGGGGGCTCCTACGAGCAGTACTTC
TRBJ1-4,-,TRBV28,-,CAASRQNEKLFF,TGTGCGGCGAGTAGGCAGAATGAAAAACTGTTTTTT
TRBJ1-2,-,TRBV19,few,CASSKAGPNYGYTF,TGTGCCAGTAGTAAGGCAGGTCCTAACTATGGCTACACCTTC
TRBJ1-2,-,TRBV19,-,CASRSGLGGYTF,TGTGCCAGTAGGTCGGGACTGGGTGGCTACACCTTC
TRBJ1-2,-,TRBV2,-,CASSEALGYTF,TGTGCCAGCAGTGAAGCACTAGGCTACACCTTC
TRBJ2-2,TRBD1,TRBV24-1,-,CATSAGPETGVRTGELFF,TGTGCCACCAGTGCCGGCCCCGAGACAGGGGTCAGGACCGGGGAGCTGTTTTTT
TRBJ2-7,-,TRBV12-3/TRBV12-4,-,CASSFGDEQYF,TGTGCCAGCAGTTTCGGGGACGAGCAGTACTTC
TRBJ1-5,-,TRBV30,once,CAWSGSSNQPQHF,TGTGCCTGGAGTGGCAGTAGCAATCAGCCCCAGCATTTT
TRBJ2-2,-,TRBV6-1,once,CASSDVAGELFF,TGTGCCAGCAGTGACGTAGCCGGGGAGCTGTTTTTT
TRBJ2-3,-,TRBV27,-,CASAGSGTDTQYF,TGTGCCAGCGCAGGATCTGGCACAGATACGCAGTATTTT
TRBJ2-2,TRBD1,TRBV6-5,once,CASKTGVPGELFF,TGTGCCAGCAAGACAGGGGTCCCCGGGGAGCTGTTTTTT
TRBJ2-1,TRBD1,TRBV19,-,CASSMLDRVGNEQFF,TGTGCCAGTAGTATGTTGGACAGGGTGGGTAATGAGCAGTTCTTC
TRBJ1-1,-,TRBV7-8,-,CASSSEYISGGTEAFF,TGTGCCAGCAGCTCCGAGTACATCTCCGGAGGCACTGAAGCTTTCTTT
TRBJ2-5,-,TRBV30,-,CAWSVGKETQYF,TGTGCCTGGAGCGTGGGTAAAGAGACCCAGTACTTC
TRBJ1-1,TRBD1,TRBV19,-,CASSIGAGGAFF,TGTGCCAGTAGTATAGGGGCAGGGGGAGCTTTCTTT
TRBJ1-6,-,TRBV2,-,CASGNQVTGGNSPLHF,TGTGCCAGTGGCAACCAAGTGACAGGAGGGAATTCACCCCTCCACTTT
TRBJ1-1,-,TRBV10-3,-,CAISEISGQDKEAFF,TGTGCCATCAGTGAAATTTCGGGGCAAGATAAAGAAGCTTTCTTT
TRBJ2-7,TRBD1,TRBV5-1,-,CASSLAVVGRGLNEQYF,TGCGCCAGCAGCTTGGCGGTGGTGGGCAGGGGGCTCAACGAGCAGTACTTC